These 5 T cell receptor beta chains came from one sample sequenced in a study of identical twins. TCRdb recomputed calls from the 5' RACE reads with MiXCR, one row per CDR3 protein. The sample holds about 200,000 distinct CDR3 sequences, over 5.5% seen once. Separately, the same data were catalogued under a study of T cells expressing NK-cell markers.

Sequencing used CD8+ T cells sorted from blood. These receptor sequences come from a woman aged 18-29 years in good health.

Many counts were recorded for this clonotype. This CDR3 reads CASSFPLMEDLGLSGNTIYF. CDR3 coding DNA: TGTGCCAGCAGTTTTCCCCTAATGGAGGACCTCGGGCTGTCTGGAAACACCATATATTTT. V is TRBV27 and J is TRBJ1-3, with D uncertain. Germline assignment: CDR1 MNHEY and CDR2 SMNVEV (reference sequence). The ends were cut back, 3 bases at V and 1 base at J, with 25 bases in the middle. CDR3 length: 20 amino acids.

This clonotype was found a few times. DNA for the CDR3: TGTGCCAGTCGCGGGGAGCCGGGAGATACGCAGTATTTT. It codes for CASRGEPGDTQYF. V is TRBV3-1 and J is TRBJ2-3; maybe TRBD2 (6 bases). CDR1 and CDR2 from the germline V gene are LGHDT and YNNKEL (reference sequence). The CDR3 runs 13 residues. Trimming removed 9 bases at V and 5 bases at J, with 15 bases between.

The table lists this clonotype with a few counts. The CDR3 sequence is CASSPKATRTTDTQYF. The CDR3 nucleotides read TGTGCCAGCTCACCAAAGGCCACGAGGACCACAGATACGCAGTATTTT. The chain employs TRBV18 and TRBJ2-3; D uncertain. V lost 2 bases to trimming and J lost 2 bases, with 14 bases between them. The CDR3 spans 16 residues. Germline loops: CDR1 KGHSH, CDR2 LQKENI.

A few counts support this clonotype. V gene TRBV6-1 combines with J gene TRBJ2-2, with D hard to call. The CDR3 is 15 residues long. CDR1 and CDR2 from the germline V gene are MNHNS and SASEGT. Trimming took off 0 bases at V and 1 base at J, with 6 bases between the two ends. The CDR3 DNA is TGTGCCAGCAGTGAAGCGTGGGGGAACACCGGGGAGCTGTTTTTT. This gives the protein CASSEAWGNTGELFF.

This clonotype has a count of ten or more. The rearrangement joins TRBV5-1 to TRBJ2-7; 9 nucleotides agree with TRBD1. CDR3 length: 17 residues. Germline V CDR1 and CDR2: SGHRS, YFSETQ. V dropped 4 bases and J dropped 7; count of bases not matched to a gene: 18. The DNA of the CDR3 is TGCGCCAGCAGCCCCGTCGATGGGACAGGGCCGCAGGGTGAGCAGTACTTC. Amino acid sequence: CASSPVDGTGPQGEQYF.